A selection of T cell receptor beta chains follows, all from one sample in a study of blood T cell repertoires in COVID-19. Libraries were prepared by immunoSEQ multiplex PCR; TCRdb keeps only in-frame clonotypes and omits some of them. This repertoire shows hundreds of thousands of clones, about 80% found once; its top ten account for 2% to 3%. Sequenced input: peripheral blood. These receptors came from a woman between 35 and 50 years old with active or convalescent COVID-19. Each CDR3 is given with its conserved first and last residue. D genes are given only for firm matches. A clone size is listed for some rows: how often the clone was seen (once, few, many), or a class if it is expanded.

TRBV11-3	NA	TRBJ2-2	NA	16	CASSPVMGAHTGELFF	TGTGCCAGCAGCCCCGTGATGGGGGCTCACACCGGGGAGCTGTTTTTT
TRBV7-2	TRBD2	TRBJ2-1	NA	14	CASSSGTSPNEQFF	TGTGCCAGCAGCTCCGGGACTAGCCCCAATGAGCAGTTCTTC
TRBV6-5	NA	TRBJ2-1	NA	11	CASGHHNEQFF	TGTGCCAGCGGGCACCACAATGAGCAGTTCTTC
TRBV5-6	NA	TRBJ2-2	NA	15	CASSHGSGYAGELFF	TGTGCCAGCAGCCACGGTTCGGGGTATGCCGGGGAGCTGTTTTTT
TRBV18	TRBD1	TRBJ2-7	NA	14	CASSPGQGAYEQYF	TGTGCCAGCTCGCCGGGACAGGGAGCCTACGAGCAGTACTTC
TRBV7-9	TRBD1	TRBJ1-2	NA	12	CASSPGGRGYTF	TGTGCCAGCAGCCCAGGGGGTAGAGGCTACACCTTC
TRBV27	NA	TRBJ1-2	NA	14	CASSFTGGAEGYTF	TGTGCCAGCAGCTTCACCGGCGGGGCGGAGGGCTACACCTTC
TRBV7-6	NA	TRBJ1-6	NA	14	CASSLVGENSPLHF	TGTGCCAGCAGCTTAGTCGGGGAAAATTCACCCCTCCACTTT
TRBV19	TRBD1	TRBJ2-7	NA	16	CASSAHRTGSSYEQYF	TGTGCCAGTAGTGCCCACCGGACAGGGAGCTCCTACGAGCAGTACTTC
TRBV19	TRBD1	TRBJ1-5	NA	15	CASSITLGQAQPQHF	TGTGCCAGTAGTATAACCCTCGGACAGGCCCAGCCCCAGCATTTT
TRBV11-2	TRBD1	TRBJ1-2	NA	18	CASSHITYPGQVKGGYTF	TGTGCCAGCAGCCACATTACCTACCCGGGACAGGTCAAGGGTGGCTACACCTTC
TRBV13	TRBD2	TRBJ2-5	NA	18	CASSSRTSGGPTQETQYF	TGTGCCAGCAGCTCACGGACTAGCGGGGGCCCAACCCAAGAGACCCAGTACTTC
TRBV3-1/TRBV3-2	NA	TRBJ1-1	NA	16	CASRRDRNPMNTEAFF	TGTGCCAGCAGAAGAGACAGGAACCCCATGAACACTGAAGCTTTCTTT
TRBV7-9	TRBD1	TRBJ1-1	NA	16	CASSLWTGSKDTEAFF	TGTGCCAGCAGCCTATGGACAGGGTCTAAAGACACTGAAGCTTTCTTT
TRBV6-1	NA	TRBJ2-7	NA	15	CASSEEAAGFYEQYF	TGTGCCAGCAGTGAAGAGGCGGCAGGGTTCTACGAGCAGTACTTC
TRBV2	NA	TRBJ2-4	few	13	CASSDEAKNIQYF	TGTGCCAGCAGTGATGAGGCCAAAAACATTCAGTACTTC
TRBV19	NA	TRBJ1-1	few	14	CASSQKEANTEAFF	TGTGCCAGTAGCCAAAAGGAGGCGAACACTGAAGCTTTCTTT